A single TCR beta chain is shown here with its context. Antigen: not known. From germline, CDR1 is MNHNY and CDR2 SVGAGI (reference sequence). Deletions cut 5 bases from V and 5 bases from J, with 7 bases between. This CDR3 comprises 12 residues. This record comes from a study of cytomegalovirus exposure and HLA in healthy donors. Primers: 60 Vbeta forward and 13 Jbeta reverse. Source study methods: The count from a later analysis was 79 million or so unique TCR beta chains, some 10 million of them shared. Data came from immunoSEQ multiplex PCR; TCRdb stores just in-frame clones and leaves some out. V and J calls and clone size are given by that table; D and trimming were obtained from the DNA. The sample consists of roughly 63,000 clones, more than 70% of them appearing once. Study-wide points: Later work found most CMV-associated TCR beta chains apparently HLA-restricted.

The chain carries TRBV6-6 and TRBJ1-5, with D perhaps matching TRBD1 (5 bases). This receptor was identified in a woman in her forties in good health and CMV-seropositive. Sequencing was done on a sample of PBMCs. The DNA of the CDR3 is TGTGCCAGCAGTGTAGGGGATCAGCCCCAGCATTTT. This sequence encodes CASSVGDQPQHF.